The entry that follows covers one T cell receptor beta chain sequence. The antigen is undetermined. The sample comes from a study of early T cells in non-severe SARS-CoV-2 infection. Overall study results and limits: Comparison of clonotypes with VDJdb favored anti-spike CD8 responses while missing private and CD4 specificities.

Germline CDR1 is ENHRY and CDR2 is SYGVKD. J gave up 5 bases and V 4 bases, and 8 bases lay outside the gene matches. The CDR3 consists of 15 residues. TCRdb re-analysed the 5' RACE reads in MiXCR, keeping a single row per CDR3 protein. Counted here are tens of thousands of distinct CDR3 sequences, under 8.5% occurring once; the ten biggest clones make up approximately 6.3%. The sequence was collected from an adult who was a healthcare worker with PCR-confirmed SARS-CoV-2 infection or an uninfected control (not recorded which). This chain uses TRBV10-3 with TRBJ2-5; 9 bases fit TRBD2. The source was whole blood, collected at baseline. CDR3 nucleotides: TGTGCCATCAGTGTGATAGCGGGGGTTGCGGAGACCCAGTACTTC. Encoded protein: CAISVIAGVAETQYF.